The 9 T cell receptor beta chains listed next were all sequenced from one sample in a study of T cells in Graves' hyperthyroidism and ophthalmopathy. Researchers took RNA transcripts and amplified the TCR beta CDR3 regions from them. During a first-round RT-PCR of the TCR CDR3, the HTBI primer set was used. Using its own MiXCR run on the multiplex PCR reads, TCRdb lists one record per CDR3 protein. The sample has approximately 590,000 distinct CDR3 sequences, less than 20% seen once; the top ten hold roughly 6.6%. Sequenced sample: blood. These receptors were taken from a woman in her 30s with Graves' hyperthyroidism.

At least ten counts were recorded for this clonotype. This rearrangement joins TRBV6-1 to TRBJ2-7; perhaps TRBD1 as D (6 bases). Trimming pared 5 bases from V and 3 bases from J, leaving 14 bases between. The CDR3 is made up of 14 amino acids. From germline, CDR1 is MNHNS and CDR2 SASEGT. CDR3 nucleotides: TGTGCCAGCAGTACCGGGACATTCGACTACGAGCAGTACTTC. Protein sequence: CASSTGTFDYEQYF.

This clonotype was picked up many times. The rearrangement joins TRBV11-2 to TRBJ2-3; 14 bases agree with TRBD2. The CDR3 is 22 amino acids. Looked up from germline, CDR1 is SGHAT and CDR2 is FQNNGV. V was clipped by 0 bases and J by 2 bases; unmatched bases: 16. CDR3 protein: CASSLDSLDNPGLAGDTDTQYF. The CDR3, as DNA: TGTGCCAGCAGCTTAGATTCCCTAGATAACCCGGGACTAGCGGGAGACACAGATACGCAGTATTTT.

This clonotype occurred once. V usage is TRBV12-3 or TRBV12-4 and J usage is TRBJ2-5; 13 bases agree with TRBD2. The CDR3 consists of 16 residues. After removal of 4 bases from V and 4 bases from J, the junction contained 6 bases not matched to a gene. Written as DNA, the CDR3 is TGTGCCAGCAGTTCTGGGACTAGCGGGGTGGGAGAGACCCAGTACTTC. This gives the protein CASSSGTSGVGETQYF.

This clonotype was recorded many times. The V call is TRBV5-4, the J call TRBJ2-5, with 7 bases lining up with TRBD1. V was clipped by 4 bases and J by 5 bases; unmatched bases: 8. Germline V gene lookup returns CDR1 SGHNT and CDR2 YYREEE (reference sequence). The CDR3 has 14 amino acids. CDR3 DNA sequence: TGTGCCAGCAGCATCACAGGGGTCGGGGAGACCCAGTACTTC. Amino acids: CASSITGVGETQYF.

The count of this clonotype is one. DNA of the CDR3: TGTGCCATCAGTACGACAGGGGGCCGAACCTACGAGCAGTACTTC. This encodes CAISTTGGRTYEQYF. The gene calls are TRBV10-3 and TRBJ2-7, with 10 bases that match TRBD1. V lost 5 bases to trimming and J lost 2 bases; unmatched junction nucleotides: 6. CDR3 size: 15 residues. Germline V gene data show CDR1 as ENHRY and CDR2 as SYGVKD.

There are a few counts of this clonotype. J is TRBJ2-7 and V is TRBV27, with D perhaps TRBD1 or TRBD2 (5 bases each). This CDR3 has 15 amino acids. Trimming stripped 3 bases from V and 0 bases from J, with 12 bases between. Germline CDR1 MNHEY, CDR2 SMNVEV (reference sequence). In DNA form, the CDR3 reads TGTGCCAGCAGTTTGGGTATCGGGGCCTCCTACGAGCAGTACTTC. It yields the protein CASSLGIGASYEQYF.

This clonotype was seen ten or more times. The chain combines TRBV5-5 with TRBJ1-2, with a possible D match to TRBD1 (6 bases). V lost 3 bases and J lost 5, with 20 bases in between. The CDR3 contains 16 residues. The V gene's germline CDR1 is SGHKS and CDR2 YYEKEE (reference sequence). For the CDR3, the DNA is TGTGCCAGCAGCTGGGGGGCCCCGCAGGGAGGATATGGCTACACCTTC. This gives the protein CASSWGAPQGGYGYTF.

Only a few counts were recorded for this clonotype. The chain employs TRBV5-1 and TRBJ2-1; D ambiguous. CDR3 size: 14 residues. V gave up 4 bases and J gave up 5 bases, with 13 bases separating them. Germline values: CDR1 SGHRS, CDR2 YFSETQ. DNA for the CDR3: TGCGCCAGCAGCACAACGCCCCGTAACAATGAGCAGTTCTTC. The encoded protein is CASSTTPRNNEQFF.

This clonotype was recorded at least ten times. The rearrangement joins TRBV28 to TRBJ1-2; possibly TRBD1 for D (6 bases). With 6 bases removed from V and 7 bases from J, the gap between germline ends came to 18 bases. The CDR3 has 14 amino acids. CDR1 is MDHEN and CDR2 is SYDVKM in the germline V gene. The CDR3 here is CASSFQTGRGGYTF. CDR3 bases: TGTGCCAGCAGCTTCCAAACAGGGAGGGGTGGCTACACCTTC.